This TCR beta chain was identified during a study of PD-1 blockade in classical Hodgkin lymphoma (dated by TCRdb to 2018 to 2020). With respect to the entire study: Nivolumab dosing was 3 mg/kg intravenously every 2 weeks, continuing until either disease progression or unacceptable toxicity. The study used TCR beta sequencing and CyTOF to define a peripheral blood immune signature of response to PD-1 blockade in classical Hodgkin lymphoma. General study outcomes and caveats: CD4+ but not CD8+ TCR diversity rose significantly by C4D1 (p=0.0027 vs p=0.16), most apparent in complete responders (p=0.02). Trial patients with a complete response had baseline diversity similar to that of newly diagnosed patients, while partial responders and progressors had significantly lower diversity. Patients starting nivolumab less than 1 year after ASCT had lower diversity and were excluded from later analyses to avoid confounding by immune reconstitution. Baseline TCR diversity was reported as lower in newly diagnosed patients than in healthy donors, and lower still in relapsed/refractory patients. The study was limited to a single clinical trial cohort, and causes of repertoire differences, possibly disease activity or prior therapy, remained undefined.

Per the publication, the time point label means: cycle 4 day 1 (C4D1), after less than 7 weeks of nivolumab. Relapse after autologous stem cell transplantation had occurred in all trial patients, and cohorts A, B and C were distinguished by prior brentuximab vedotin exposure. The trial cohort included fewer than 60 patients with relapsed/refractory classical Hodgkin lymphoma, and each patient had a best overall response of complete response, partial response or progressive disease. Trial patients were treated with single-agent nivolumab in the multi-cohort phase II CheckMate 205 trial. An independent review committee assessed best overall response using the 2007 International Working Group response criteria. Trial PBMCs were obtained immediately prior to nivolumab initiation (C1D1) and on therapy at cycle 2 day 1 and cycle 4 day 1. Peripheral blood was collected in 8 mL Vacutainer Cell Preparation Tubes, from which PBMCs were isolated by centrifugation and then cryopreserved.

The Qiagen DNeasy kit was used to extract genomic DNA both from unsorted PBMCs and from the negatively selected CD4+ and CD8+ fractions. Using primers that anneal to V and J segments, immunoSEQ multiplex PCR amplified the TCR beta CDR3 regions. A synthetic immune receptor repertoire was used to minimize amplification bias, and any remaining bias was removed computationally after sequencing. The paper's data handling went like this. Repertoire diversity was quantified as the Shannon entropy index using custom Python scripts. The unsorted, CD4+ and CD8+ repertoires were each analyzed separately, with the exception of combined analyses, where CD4+ and CD8+ sequences were merged in silico. A clone counted as expanded when the clone's frequency after treatment rose at least 2-fold relative to C1D1, and clones undetected at baseline were given a pseudocount of 0.5. Clones with 0 or 1 copy at C1D1 were defined as singleton clones, while clones with 2 or more copies were defined as non-singleton clones. Clones expanded in unsorted samples were assigned a CD4+, CD8+ or unknown annotation through matching of protein sequences in sorted samples from the same patient. Diversity changes from C1D1 to C4D1 were tested in paired samples using Wilcoxon tests. The table was pulled from immuneACCESS by TCRdb, which kept in-frame rearrangements only. Such tables lose some clones; where checked, under half of the loss comes from unresolved V genes, and the rest has no known cause. Clonal size and the V and J genes are those of that table, whereas D and trimming came from the DNA. The sample table contains over 25,000 clones; only one count was recorded for around three quarters of them. Roughly 3.6% of the sample rests with the top ten.

V is reduced by 2 bases and J by 4 bases, leaving a spacing of 15 bases between them. The CDR3, cysteine through phenylalanine, is 16 amino acids long. The CDR3 DNA has 48 bases and is translated from base 1. Based on the germline V gene (reference sequence), the CDR1 and CDR2 sequences are LNHDA and SQIVND. This clone was seen more than once but under ten times. No cognate antigen has been identified for it. The record has no base qualities; no much larger clone is one base away. The sequenced sample was peripheral blood mononuclear cells (PBMCs), obtained before the fourth cycle of nivolumab. The sequence links TRBV19 to TRBJ1-5; the D gene assignment is ambiguous. The TCR sequence derives from a human donor with classical Hodgkin lymphoma. The CDR3 reads CASSIWQIQVNQPQHF. The nucleotide sequence is TGTGCCAGTAGTATATGGCAGATACAAGTTAATCAGCCCCAGCATTTT.